The 21 T cell receptor beta chains below were found in one sample sequenced in a study of technical replicates of blood from a few donors. The table came from immunoSEQ multiplex PCR; TCRdb's copy has only in-frame clones and leaves some out. This table holds more than 65,000 clones, over 75% found once. The sample was T cells isolated from PBMCs. These receptors all come from a human donor in good health.

A single count supports this clone. This chain joins TRBV5-1 and TRBJ1-2, with D maybe TRBD1 (5 bases). The CDR3 runs to 14 residues. V was clipped by 0 bases and J by 0 bases, with 6 bases between them. Per the germline V gene, CDR1 is SGHRS and CDR2 is YFSETQ. CDR3 region: CASSLGTTNYGYTF. For the CDR3, the DNA is TGCGCCAGCAGCTTGGGGACAACTAACTATGGCTACACCTTC. The entire variable domain, with the rest obtained from reference TRBV5-1 and TRBJ1-2, is as follows: KAGVTQTPRYLIKTRGQQVTLSCSPISGHRSVSWYQQTPGQGLQFLFEYFSETQRNKGNFPGRFSGRQFSNSRSEMNVSTLELGDSALYLCASSLGTTNYGYTFGSGTRLTVV.

The V call is TRBV15, the J call TRBJ2-3; TRBD2 agrees at 9 bases. Germline lookup yields CDR1 LNHNV and CDR2 YYDKDF (reference sequence). V shed 5 bases and J 4 bases; nucleotides not matched to a gene: 4. The CDR3 has 14 residues. CDR3 bases: TGTGCCACCAGCCCTGGGACTAGCTCAGATACGCAGTATTTT. As protein: CATSPGTSSDTQYF.

The V gene is TRBV18, the J gene TRBJ1-3; possibly TRBD1 for D (5 bases). V lost 6 bases and J lost 1, with 13 bases in between. This CDR3 spans 15 amino acids. Germline values: CDR1 KGHSH, CDR2 LQKENI. CDR3 DNA sequence: TGTGCCAGCTCGGAACTCCAGGGATCTGGAAACACCATATATTTT. Amino acid sequence: CASSELQGSGNTIYF.

The V gene is TRBV27, the J gene TRBJ1-2; the D gene is possibly TRBD1 (6 bases). CDR3 length equals 15 residues. V lost 4 bases, J lost 6 bases, and 18 bases lay in between. Germline V lookup: CDR1 MNHEY, CDR2 SMNVEV (reference sequence). CDR3 amino acids: CASSSGTPKVNGYTF. The CDR3, as DNA: TGTGCCAGCAGTTCCGGGACACCAAAAGTAAATGGCTACACCTTC.

The chain has TRBV6-5 and TRBJ2-3; perhaps TRBD1 as D (6 bases). Germline V gives CDR1 MNHEY, CDR2 SVGAGI. Between the trimmed V and J ends, which lost 0 bases and 0 bases, there was a span of 10 bases. CDR3 length: 16 residues. The CDR3 region is CASSYSGASSTDTQYF. The CDR3 nucleotides are TGTGCCAGCAGTTACTCGGGGGCATCTAGCACAGATACGCAGTATTTT.

The V and J genes are TRBV9 and TRBJ1-1; TRBD1 matches 7 bases. Germline V CDR1 and CDR2: SGDLS, YYNGEE. CDR3 size: 15 residues. V was pared by 0 bases and J by 8 bases, with 10 bases of the junction left unmatched. CDR3 loop: CASSVEGQHTQEAFF. The CDR3 coding sequence is TGTGCCAGCAGCGTAGAGGGACAGCATACACAAGAAGCTTTCTTT.

CDR3 nucleotide sequence: TGTGCCAGCAGCCTAGGACTGAAACCCTACGAGCAGTACTTC. This gives the protein CASSLGLKPYEQYF. J is TRBJ2-7 and V is TRBV28, with D maybe TRBD2 (5 bases). The V end was cut by 6 bases, the J end by 2 bases, with 14 bases between. The CDR3 runs to 14 residues. Germline V gene data show CDR1 as MDHEN and CDR2 as SYDVKM.

The CDR3 region is CASSSSASGRMETQYF. CDR3 in DNA: TGTGCCAGCAGCTCCTCGGCTAGCGGGAGGATGGAGACCCAGTACTTC. This sequence joins TRBV7-8 and TRBJ2-5, with TRBD2 matching 11 bases. This CDR3 is built from 16 residues. In germline, CDR1 is SGHVS, CDR2 FQNEAQ. V shed 4 bases and J 5 bases; nucleotides not matched to a gene: 9. Full variable domain (outside the CDR3, taken from reference TRBV7-8 and TRBJ2-5): GAGVSQSPRYKVAKRGQDVALRCDPISGHVSLFWYQQALGQGPEFLTYFQNEAQLDKSGLPSDRFFAERPEGSVSTLKIQRTQQEDSAVYLCASSSSASGRMETQYFGPGTRLLVL.

The gene calls are TRBV15 and TRBJ2-7, with D possibly TRBD2 on 5 matching bases. V lost 0 bases and J 5 bases, leaving 8 bases between the germline ends. Germline loops: CDR1 LNHNV, CDR2 YYDKDF (reference sequence). CDR3 length equals 13 residues. The DNA of the CDR3 is TGTGCCACCAGCAGAGATATGAGGGACGAGCAGTACTTC. Translation gives CATSRDMRDEQYF.

This clone has only one observation. The chain recombines TRBV2 with TRBJ1-1, with D perhaps matching TRBD1 (6 bases). CDR1 and CDR2 (germline): SNHLY, FYNNEI. The CDR3 length is 13 residues. Trimming shortened V by 5 bases and J by 4 bases, and 11 bases separated the two germline ends. The CDR3, as DNA: TGTGCCAGCAGTCAGGGGCTTGGCACTGAAGCTTTCTTT. This gives the protein CASSQGLGTEAFF.

This chain joins TRBV28 and TRBJ2-2; 7 bases map to TRBD1. V was clipped by 5 bases and J by 5 bases; unmatched bases: 14. There are 17 residues in the CDR3. Germline CDR1 is MDHEN and CDR2 is SYDVKM. The CDR3 nucleotides read TGTGCCAGCAGTCTCAAAGATTTCTACAGGGGTACCGGGGAGCTGTTTTTT. Its protein is CASSLKDFYRGTGELFF.

The CDR3 sequence: CASSEGTSGISLEFF. The CDR3 coding sequence is TGTGCCAGCAGCGAGGGGACTAGCGGGATATCTCTTGAGTTCTTC. The rearrangement links TRBV2 to TRBJ2-1; the match to TRBD2 covers 13 bases. J was trimmed by 14 bases and V by 6 bases; bases with no gene match: 13. Germline assignment: CDR1 SNHLY and CDR2 FYNNEI. This CDR3 has 15 residues.

V usage is TRBV4-3 and J usage is TRBJ1-4, with D possibly being TRBD1 (5 bases). Germline-derived CDR1 and CDR2 are LGHNA and YSLEER. V dropped 1 base and J dropped 5 bases, with 17 bases sitting between them. This CDR3 has 17 residues. The CDR3 DNA sequence: TGCGCCAGCAGCCAAGTGGCCGAAGGGGAAGAGAATGAAAAACTGTTTTTT. Its translation is CASSQVAEGEENEKLFF.

V is TRBV11-3 and J is TRBJ2-1; 13 nucleotides match TRBD2. Looked up from germline, CDR1 is SGHNT and CDR2 is YENEEA. V shed 1 base, J shed 9 bases, and the junction held 6 bases outside the gene matches. CDR3 length: 16 amino acids. CDR3 nucleotides: TGTGCCAGCAGCTTAGGGACTAGCGGGAGCCAGGGTGAGCAGTTCTTC. This codes for CASSLGTSGSQGEQFF.

This clone was picked up one time. The chain carries TRBV9 and TRBJ2-4, with 9 bases fitting TRBD1. CDR3 length: 15 residues. V was pared by 3 bases and J by 0 bases, with 1 base of the junction left unmatched. Looked up from germline, CDR1 is SGDLS and CDR2 is YYNGEE. This CDR3 is CASSEGQGAKNIQYF. CDR3 in DNA: TGTGCCAGCAGCGAGGGACAGGGAGCCAAAAACATTCAGTACTTC.

Concerning this clone itself: The sample carries other DNA sequences with the same CDR3. The chain carries TRBV27 and TRBJ2-7, with TRBD1 identical over 9 bases. CDR1 is MNHEY and CDR2 is SMNVEV in the germline V gene (reference sequence). The ends lost 5 bases at V and 4 bases at J; junction bases unmatched: 3. The CDR3 loop spans 13 amino acids. CDR3 bases: TGTGCCAGCAGTCCGGGACAGGGATACGAGCAGTACTTC. This sequence encodes CASSPGQGYEQYF.

The chain is built from TRBV9 and TRBJ1-1; tentatively, D is TRBD1 (5 bases). Trimming removed 0 bases at V and 4 bases at J, with 10 bases between. The CDR3 totals 14 residues. CDR1 is SGDLS and CDR2 is YYNGEE in the germline V gene. CDR3 DNA: TGTGCCAGCAGCGTAGGGGGAAGGGGCACTGAAGCTTTCTTT. Protein: CASSVGGRGTEAFF. Filled out from reference TRBV9 and TRBJ1-1, the complete variable domain reads DSGVTQTPKHLITATGQRVTLRCSPRSGDLSVYWYQQSLDQGLQFLIQYYNGEERAKGNILERFSAQQFPDLHSELNLSSLELGDSALYFCASSVGGRGTEAFFGQGTRLTVV.

V usage is TRBV19 and J usage is TRBJ1-4, with 7 nucleotides matching TRBD1. Germline trimming cut 9 bases from V and 1 base from J; bases unmatched to any gene: 5. Germline CDR1 and CDR2: LNHDA and SQIVND (reference sequence). CDR3 size: 14 residues. The CDR3 DNA sequence: TGTGCCAGGCCACACAGGGGAACTAATGAAAAACTGTTTTTT. Amino acid sequence: CARPHRGTNEKLFF.

The chain uses TRBV2 and TRBJ1-1; weak D call: TRBD1 (5 bases). CDR3 length: 12 amino acids. The ends were cut back, 8 bases at V and 0 bases at J, with 7 bases in the middle. Germline V gene data show CDR1 as SNHLY and CDR2 as FYNNEI. The CDR3: CASRQLNTEAFF. DNA for the CDR3: TGTGCCAGCCGACAGTTGAACACTGAAGCTTTCTTT.

The rearrangement joins TRBV13 to TRBJ2-7; 9 bases match TRBD2. V gave up 8 bases and J gave up 2 bases; unmatched junction bases: 7. The CDR3 contains 14 residues. Germline V gives CDR1 PRHDT, CDR2 FYEKMQ (reference sequence). CDR3 in amino acids: CASRRAGGPYEQYF. CDR3 sequence (DNA): TGTGCCAGCCGCCGGGCGGGAGGGCCCTACGAGCAGTACTTC.

The V call is TRBV6-5, the J call TRBJ2-1; D is uncertain. CDR3 length: 15 residues. V lost 6 bases and J lost 1, with 13 bases in between. The germline CDR1 and CDR2 sequences are MNHEY and SVGAGI. CDR3 sequence (DNA): TGTGCCAGCAGCCCCCTGGAGCCATCCTACAATGAGCAGTTCTTC. Translating it yields CASSPLEPSYNEQFF.